Each of the 29 T cell receptor beta chains below was sequenced from the same sample in a study of identical twins. Using its own MiXCR run on the 5' RACE reads, TCRdb lists one record per CDR3 protein. The table shows 420,000 or so distinct CDR3 sequences, with around a sixth occurring only once. Sequenced: naive T cells sorted from blood. The receptors were sampled from a middle-aged man in good health.

Concerning this clonotype itself: Since a much larger clone is just one base distant, this may be a read error. The chain has TRBV6-1 and TRBJ1-4, with D possibly TRBD1 on 6 matching bases. CDR1 and CDR2 from the germline V gene are MNHNS and SASEGT. There are 15 residues in the CDR3. In DNA, the CDR3 is TGTACCAGCAGCTGGACGGATCCCCAGGGGTCAAAACTGTTTTTT. Encoded protein: CTSSWTDPQGSKLFF.

The rearrangement uses TRBV25-1 and TRBJ2-3; 9 bases are shared with TRBD2. The CDR3 spans 14 residues. The germline V gene has CDR1 MGHDK and CDR2 SYGVNS. The J segment lost 4 bases and the V segment lost 4 bases, leaving 3 bases of the junction unmatched. Written as DNA, the CDR3 is TGTGCCAGCAGTGCTAGCGGGAACCCAGATACGCAGTATTTT. This encodes CASSASGNPDTQYF.

This clonotype was recorded many times. This rearrangement joins TRBV7-9 to TRBJ2-7; possibly TRBD1 or TRBD2 for D (5 bases each). V gave up 2 bases and J gave up 5 bases, with 19 bases separating them. CDR1 is SEHNR and CDR2 is FQNEAQ in the germline V gene (reference sequence). There are 16 residues in the CDR3. The CDR3 region has the DNA TGTGCCAGCAGCTTATTGGGGACGGCCGACCCCCACGAGCAGTACTTC. Translated, it gives CASSLLGTADPHEQYF.

This clonotype was recorded at least ten times. This rearrangement joins TRBV6-1 to TRBJ2-1, with 13 bases fitting TRBD2. Looked up from germline, CDR1 is MNHNS and CDR2 is SASEGT. Losses at the gene ends were 6 bases for V and 4 bases for J; bases not matched to a gene: 6. The CDR3 has 16 residues. Here the CDR3 DNA reads TGTGCCAGCAGGAGGACTAGCGGGGGATATTACAATGAGCAGTTCTTC. This translates into CASRRTSGGYYNEQFF.

This clonotype was recorded a few times. CDR3 loop: CASSSRQGVNTEAFF. For the CDR3, the DNA is TGTGCCAGCAGTTCCCGACAGGGGGTGAACACTGAAGCTTTCTTT. This rearrangement joins TRBV6-2 or TRBV6-3 to TRBJ1-1, with 9 nucleotides matching TRBD1. V shed 4 bases and J 0 bases; nucleotides not matched to a gene: 3. Germline values: CDR1 MNHEY, CDR2 SVGEGT. This CDR3 comprises 15 residues.

The sample holds many counts of this clonotype. The chain couples TRBV7-2 to TRBJ2-1; either TRBD1 or TRBD2 may supply D (5 bases each). There are 12 residues in the CDR3. Per the germline V gene, CDR1 is SGHTA and CDR2 is FQGNSA. V lost 2 bases, J lost 9 bases, and 8 bases lay in between. The CDR3 loop reads CASSLSGTEQFF. The CDR3 DNA sequence: TGTGCCAGCAGCTTATCAGGGACTGAGCAGTTCTTC.

The table lists this clonotype with many counts. This chain links TRBV20-1 with TRBJ2-3; possibly TRBD1 or TRBD2 for D (6 bases each). The V and J ends lost 1 base and 1 base respectively, with 9 bases between them. CDR1 DFQATT and CDR2 SNEGSKA come from the germline V gene (reference sequence). The CDR3 length is 14 residues. CDR3 in DNA: TGCAGTGCTAGAGTAGGGGGGCGCACAGATACGCAGTATTTT. Protein product: CSARVGGRTDTQYF.

V gene TRBV18 combines with J gene TRBJ1-4; D possibly corresponds to TRBD1 (5 bases). Germline CDR1 KGHSH, CDR2 LQKENI. V shed 8 bases and J shed 4 bases, with 14 bases lying between them. This CDR3 comprises 14 residues. CDR3 in DNA: TGTGCCAGCCTAGAGGGGCTCGGTAATGAAAAACTGTTTTTT. Its protein product is CASLEGLGNEKLFF.

The CDR3 reads CASSQARFVDGDEKLFF. CDR3 bases: TGCGCCAGCAGCCAAGCCCGGTTTGTGGACGGTGATGAAAAACTGTTTTTT. The chain links TRBV4-3 to TRBJ1-4; D ambiguous. The length of the CDR3 is 17 residues. In germline, CDR1 is LGHNA, CDR2 YSLEER. V was pared by 1 base and J by 6 bases, with 18 bases between.

This clonotype has a count of ten or more. The genes are TRBV15 and TRBJ2-5, with D unresolved. CDR3 length: 12 residues. Germline assignment: CDR1 LNHNV and CDR2 YYDKDF (reference sequence). Trimming stripped 4 bases from V and 5 bases from J, with 8 bases between. The CDR3, as DNA: TGTGCCACCAGCACAGAGGCGGAGACCCAGTACTTC. Amino acid sequence: CATSTEAETQYF.

The chain uses TRBV28 and TRBJ1-3; unclear D gene. Germline V gene data show CDR1 as MDHEN and CDR2 as SYDVKM. CDR3 length: 18 residues. V lost 5 bases, J lost 0 bases, and 20 bases lay in between. The CDR3 loop is CASSALAAQRDSGNTIYF. In nucleotides, the CDR3 is TGTGCCAGCAGTGCCCTAGCCGCGCAGAGGGACTCTGGAAACACCATATATTTT.

A word on this clonotype: A far larger clone lies a single base away; this is likely a read error. The chain joins TRBV5-1 to TRBJ2-7, with 11 bases that match TRBD1. The CDR3 contains 14 residues. Unmatched junction bases numbered 2, after V lost 4 bases and J lost 2 bases. Germline-derived CDR1 and CDR2 are SGHRS and YFSETQ. This CDR3 is CASSMGQGAYEQYF. In DNA, the CDR3 is TGCGCCAGCAGCATGGGACAGGGGGCCTACGAGCAGTACTTC.

V is TRBV6-1 and J is TRBJ1-6, with TRBD1 identical over 11 bases. This CDR3 spans 15 amino acids. The V gene end was trimmed by 6 bases and the J gene end by 7 bases; junction bases not matched to a gene: 5. Germline CDR1 is MNHNS and CDR2 is SASEGT. DNA for the CDR3: TGTGCCAGCAGAGGACAGGGGGCTACAAATTCACCCCTCCACTTT. As protein: CASRGQGATNSPLHF.

The chain joins TRBV6-2 or TRBV6-3 to TRBJ1-5; no firm D call. In germline, CDR1 is MNHEY, CDR2 SVGEGT. V was trimmed by 11 bases and J by 6 bases, leaving 11 bases between them. CDR3 length: 11 residues. This chain's CDR3 is CAAGKTQPQHF. DNA of the CDR3: TGTGCCGCCGGAAAGACTCAGCCCCAGCATTTT.

This clonotype was recorded many times. The chain uses TRBV6-1 and TRBJ1-5; D is uncertain. CDR3 length equals 16 residues. V was pared by 6 bases and J by 0 bases, with 15 bases between. The V gene's germline CDR1 is MNHNS and CDR2 SASEGT. As DNA, the CDR3 is TGTGCCAGCAGGGCACTCGGGCCTAATAGCAATCAGCCCCAGCATTTT. Its protein is CASRALGPNSNQPQHF.

In nucleotides, the CDR3 is TGTGCCAGCCAAGCGGGAAGCTCCTACAATGAGCAGTTCTTC. Its protein product is CASQAGSSYNEQFF. The chain uses TRBV6-1 and TRBJ2-1, with 7 bases aligning to TRBD2. Germline V lookup: CDR1 MNHNS, CDR2 SASEGT. The CDR3 is made up of 14 amino acids. J was trimmed by 0 bases and V by 8 bases; bases with no gene match: 4.

The chain is built from TRBV7-9 and TRBJ2-5; D remains ambiguous. V lost 5 bases to trimming and J lost 5 bases, with 18 bases between them. The CDR3 loop spans 15 amino acids. Looked up from germline, CDR1 is SEHNR and CDR2 is FQNEAQ (reference sequence). The CDR3 DNA reads TGTGCCAGCAGCAGACCCACGACCGAGTGGGAGACCCAGTACTTC. Translated: CASSRPTTEWETQYF.

In its sample, this clonotype was seen a few times. The chain is built from TRBV4-3 and TRBJ2-5; D is perhaps TRBD1 (5 bases). Per germline, CDR1 LGHNA and CDR2 YSLEER. Trimming stripped 2 bases from V and 5 bases from J, with 15 bases between. This CDR3 comprises 15 residues. This CDR3 reads CASSQNQGAGETQYF. The CDR3 DNA is TGCGCCAGCAGCCAAAACCAAGGGGCAGGGGAGACCCAGTACTTC.

The chain combines TRBV12-3 or TRBV12-4 with TRBJ1-2; D gene uncertain. The length of the CDR3 is 14 residues. The V end was cut by 3 bases, the J end by 0 bases, with 8 bases between. This chain's CDR3 is CASSFVVANYGYTF. Written as DNA, the CDR3 is TGTGCCAGCAGTTTCGTCGTAGCTAACTATGGCTACACCTTC.

The chain links TRBV5-1 to TRBJ2-2, with D possibly being TRBD1 (6 bases). Germline V lookup: CDR1 SGHRS, CDR2 YFSETQ. This CDR3 is 14 amino acids long. Trimming left V 3 bases short and J 6 bases short, with 12 bases between. CDR3 DNA: TGCGCCAGCAGCTCGCAGGGGCTCCCCGGGGAGCTGTTTTTT. It translates to CASSSQGLPGELFF.

The chain uses TRBV2 and TRBJ2-1, with TRBD2 matching over 7 bases. After removal of 2 bases from V and 9 bases from J, the junction contained 7 bases not matched to a gene. Germline V gene data show CDR1 as SNHLY and CDR2 as FYNNEI. The CDR3 spans 14 residues. The CDR3 region has the DNA TGTGCCAGCAGTGAAACGGGAGGAGGGCTTGAGCAGTTCTTC. It is translated as CASSETGGGLEQFF.

This clonotype has at least ten counts. This chain joins TRBV7-3 and TRBJ2-3; the D gene is possibly TRBD2 (7 bases). CDR3 length equals 19 residues. Germline V CDR1 and CDR2: SGHTA, FQGTGA. Trimming removed 5 bases from V and 1 base from J, with 25 bases in between. The CDR3 loop reads CASSPLGGSGKGGTDTQYF. Here the CDR3 DNA reads TGTGCCAGCAGCCCCCTAGGGGGAAGCGGGAAAGGCGGCACAGATACGCAGTATTTT.

The chain recombines TRBV7-3 with TRBJ2-7, with 10 positions matching TRBD2. V lost 5 bases to trimming and J lost 2 bases; unmatched junction nucleotides: 15. CDR3 length: 18 amino acids. CDR1 SGHTA and CDR2 FQGTGA come from the germline V gene. The CDR3 is CASSPKGLAGDNAYEQYF. The CDR3 DNA sequence: TGTGCCAGCAGCCCCAAGGGGCTAGCGGGAGACAATGCCTACGAGCAGTACTTC.

The chain links TRBV20-1 to TRBJ1-2; TRBD1 might be the D (5 bases). This CDR3 comprises 13 residues. Germline-derived CDR1 and CDR2 are DFQATT and SNEGSKA (reference sequence). Trimming removed 5 bases at V and 4 bases at J, with 14 bases between. Here the CDR3 DNA reads TGCAGTGCTTATGACAGCGGTAGCTATGGCTACACCTTC. This gives the protein CSAYDSGSYGYTF.

This clonotype was detected only a few times. The chain recombines TRBV29-1 with TRBJ2-5; tentative D call: TRBD1 (6 bases). The germline V gene has CDR1 SQVTM and CDR2 ANQGSEA. V shed 0 bases and J shed 5 bases, with 19 bases lying between them. CDR3 length: 16 residues. The CDR3 coding sequence is TGCAGCGTTGAAGATCTCCAAGGGGGATGGACGGAGACCCAGTACTTC. Protein sequence: CSVEDLQGGWTETQYF. Together with reference TRBV29-1 and TRBJ2-5, the CDR3 gives the full variable domain: SAVISQKPSRDICQRGTSLTIQCQVDSQVTMMFWYRQQPGQSLTLIATANQGSEATYESGFVIDKFPISRPNLTFSTLTVSNMSPEDSSIYLCSVEDLQGGWTETQYFGPGTRLLVL.

The chain employs TRBV15 and TRBJ2-7; D gene ambiguous. The V gene lost 0 bases and the J gene lost 7 bases, with 10 bases spanning the gap. CDR1 is LNHNV, CDR2 YYDKDF, per germline (reference sequence). This CDR3 is built from 13 residues. The CDR3 region has the DNA TGTGCCACCAGCAGAGAAGTATTGAGGGAGCAGTACTTC. Its translation is CATSREVLREQYF.

This clonotype was recorded only once. The chain combines TRBV18 with TRBJ2-7; D is tentatively TRBD1 or TRBD2 (5 bases each). Germline V CDR1 and CDR2: KGHSH, LQKENI. The CDR3 spans 14 residues. Trimming took 2 bases from V and 4 from J, leaving 12 bases between them. CDR3 region: CASSPWDGWYEQYF. DNA for the CDR3: TGTGCCAGCTCACCATGGGACGGTTGGTACGAGCAGTACTTC.

This clonotype was found many times. The chain recombines TRBV5-1 with TRBJ2-3; no firm D call. This CDR3 is 14 amino acids long. Between the trimmed V and J ends, which lost 0 bases and 6 bases, there was a span of 11 bases. CDR1 SGHRS and CDR2 YFSETQ come from the germline V gene. CDR3 in DNA: TGCGCCAGCAGCTTGGCGGGTCCCCCTGATACGCAGTATTTT. Amino acids: CASSLAGPPDTQYF.

The genes are TRBV6-2 or TRBV6-3 and TRBJ2-7; TRBD1 matches at 10 bases. This CDR3 is built from 15 residues. The germline gives CDR1 MNHEY, CDR2 SVGEGT. Trimming at V came to 7 bases and at J to 0 bases, leaving 6 bases not matched to a gene. CDR3 amino acids: CASTSGTGVSYEQYF. The CDR3 DNA follows: TGTGCCAGCACCTCCGGGACAGGGGTCTCCTACGAGCAGTACTTC.